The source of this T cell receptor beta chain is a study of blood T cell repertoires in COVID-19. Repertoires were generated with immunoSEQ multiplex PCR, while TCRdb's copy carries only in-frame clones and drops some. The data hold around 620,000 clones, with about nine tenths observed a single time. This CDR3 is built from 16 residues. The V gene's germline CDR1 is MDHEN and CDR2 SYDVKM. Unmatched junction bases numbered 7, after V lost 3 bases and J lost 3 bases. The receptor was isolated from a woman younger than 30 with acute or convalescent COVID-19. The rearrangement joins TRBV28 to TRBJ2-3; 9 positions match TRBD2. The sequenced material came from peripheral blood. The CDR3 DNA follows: TGTGCCAGCAGTTTCGCGAGTAGCGGGGGTACAGATACGCAGTATTTT. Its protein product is CASSFASSGGTDTQYF.